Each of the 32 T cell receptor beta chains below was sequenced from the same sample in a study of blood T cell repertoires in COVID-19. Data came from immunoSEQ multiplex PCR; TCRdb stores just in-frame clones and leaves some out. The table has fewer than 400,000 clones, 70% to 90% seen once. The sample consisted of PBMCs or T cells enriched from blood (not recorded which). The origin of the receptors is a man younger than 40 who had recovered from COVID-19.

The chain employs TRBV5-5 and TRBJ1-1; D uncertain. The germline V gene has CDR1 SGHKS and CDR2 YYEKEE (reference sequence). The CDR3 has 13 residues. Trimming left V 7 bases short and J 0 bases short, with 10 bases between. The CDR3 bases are TGTGCCAGCCTAGGTGATATGAACACTGAAGCTTTCTTT. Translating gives CASLGDMNTEAFF.

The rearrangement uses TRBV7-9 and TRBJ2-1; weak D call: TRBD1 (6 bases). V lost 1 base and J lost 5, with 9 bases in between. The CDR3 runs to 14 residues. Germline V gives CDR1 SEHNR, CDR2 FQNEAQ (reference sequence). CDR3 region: CASSLVDRNNEQFF. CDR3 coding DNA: TGTGCCAGCAGCTTAGTGGACAGAAACAATGAGCAGTTCTTC.

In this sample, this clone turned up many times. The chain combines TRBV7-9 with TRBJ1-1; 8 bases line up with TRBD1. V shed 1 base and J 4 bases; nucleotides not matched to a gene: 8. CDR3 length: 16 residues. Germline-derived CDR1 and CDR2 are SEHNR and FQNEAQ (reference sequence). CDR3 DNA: TGTGCCAGCAGCTTAGTGACAGGGGATCCTCGCACTGAAGCTTTCTTT. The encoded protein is CASSLVTGDPRTEAFF.

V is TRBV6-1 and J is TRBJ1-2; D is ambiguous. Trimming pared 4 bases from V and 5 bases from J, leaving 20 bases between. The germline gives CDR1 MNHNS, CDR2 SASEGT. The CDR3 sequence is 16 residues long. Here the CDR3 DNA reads TGTGCCAGCAGTGGGGTTCGGAGAGAGCAAGATTATGGCTACACCTTC. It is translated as CASSGVRREQDYGYTF.

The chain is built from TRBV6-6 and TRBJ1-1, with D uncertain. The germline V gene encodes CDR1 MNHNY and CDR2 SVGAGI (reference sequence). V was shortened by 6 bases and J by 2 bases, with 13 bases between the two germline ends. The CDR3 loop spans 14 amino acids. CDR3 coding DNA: TGTGCCAGCAGCAAGTCCGGGATCAACACTGAAGCTTTCTTT. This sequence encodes CASSKSGINTEAFF.

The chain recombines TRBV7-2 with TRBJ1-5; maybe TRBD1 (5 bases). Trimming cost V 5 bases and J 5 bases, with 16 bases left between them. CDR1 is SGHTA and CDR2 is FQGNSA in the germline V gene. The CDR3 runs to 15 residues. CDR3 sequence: CASSPGQGRYQPQHF. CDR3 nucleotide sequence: TGTGCCAGCAGCCCCGGCCAGGGCCGATATCAGCCCCAGCATTTT.

The DNA for the CDR3 is TGTGCCAGCAGCGCCCGACAGGGGAACACCGGGGAGCTGTTTTTT. Encoded protein: CASSARQGNTGELFF. The V gene is TRBV7-2, the J gene TRBJ2-2, with TRBD1 identical over 7 bases. This CDR3 has 15 residues. CDR1 and CDR2 (germline): SGHTA, FQGNSA. Trimming took 5 bases from V and 1 from J; bases not matched to a gene: 4.

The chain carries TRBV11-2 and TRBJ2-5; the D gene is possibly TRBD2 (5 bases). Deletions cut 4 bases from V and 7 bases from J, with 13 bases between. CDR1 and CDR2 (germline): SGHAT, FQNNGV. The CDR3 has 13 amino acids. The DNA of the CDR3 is TGTGCCAGCAGCTCGAGGCTAGAGGGGACCCAGTACTTC. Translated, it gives CASSSRLEGTQYF.

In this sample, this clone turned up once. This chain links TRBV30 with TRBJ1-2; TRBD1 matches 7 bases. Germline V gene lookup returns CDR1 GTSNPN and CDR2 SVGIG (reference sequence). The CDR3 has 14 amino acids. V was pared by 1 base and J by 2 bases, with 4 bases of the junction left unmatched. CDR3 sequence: CAWSEGQTNYGYTF. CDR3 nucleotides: TGTGCCTGGAGTGAGGGACAGACAAACTATGGCTACACCTTC. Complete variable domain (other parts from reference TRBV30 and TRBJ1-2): SQTIHQWPATLVQPVGSPLSLECTVEGTSNPNLYWYRQAAGRGLQLLFYSVGIGQISSEVPQNLSASRPQDRQFILSSKKLLLSDSGFYLCAWSEGQTNYGYTFGSGTRLTVV.

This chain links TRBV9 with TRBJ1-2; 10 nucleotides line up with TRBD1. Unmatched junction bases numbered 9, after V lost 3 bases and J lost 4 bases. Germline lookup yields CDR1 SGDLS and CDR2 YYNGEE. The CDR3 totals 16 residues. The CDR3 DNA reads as TGTGCCAGCAGCGCCTCGGGACAGGGGTTGACCTATGGCTACACCTTC. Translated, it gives CASSASGQGLTYGYTF.

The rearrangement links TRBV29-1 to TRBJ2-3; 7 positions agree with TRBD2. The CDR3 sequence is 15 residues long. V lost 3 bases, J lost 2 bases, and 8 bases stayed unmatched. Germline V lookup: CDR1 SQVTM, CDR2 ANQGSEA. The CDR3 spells CSVDGGAGTTDTQYF. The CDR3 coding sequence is TGCAGCGTTGACGGGGGAGCGGGGACCACAGATACGCAGTATTTT.

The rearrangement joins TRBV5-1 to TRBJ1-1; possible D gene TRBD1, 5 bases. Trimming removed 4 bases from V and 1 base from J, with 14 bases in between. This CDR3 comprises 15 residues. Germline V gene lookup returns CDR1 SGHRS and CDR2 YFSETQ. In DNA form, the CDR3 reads TGCGCCAGCAGCGAAACACAGGTCAAGAACACTGAAGCTTTCTTT. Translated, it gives CASSETQVKNTEAFF.

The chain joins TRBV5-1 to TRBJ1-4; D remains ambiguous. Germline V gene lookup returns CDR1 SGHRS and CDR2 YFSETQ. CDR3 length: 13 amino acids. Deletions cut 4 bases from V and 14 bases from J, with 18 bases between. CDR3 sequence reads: CASSPTQRRELFF. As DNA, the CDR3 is TGCGCCAGCAGCCCCACTCAGAGGAGAGAGCTGTTTTTT.

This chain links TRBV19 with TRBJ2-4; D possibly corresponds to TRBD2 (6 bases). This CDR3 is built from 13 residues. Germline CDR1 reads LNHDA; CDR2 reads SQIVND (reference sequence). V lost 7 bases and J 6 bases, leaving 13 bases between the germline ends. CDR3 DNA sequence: TGTGCCAGTAATGCAGGGAGGAGAAACATTCAGTACTTC. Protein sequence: CASNAGRRNIQYF.

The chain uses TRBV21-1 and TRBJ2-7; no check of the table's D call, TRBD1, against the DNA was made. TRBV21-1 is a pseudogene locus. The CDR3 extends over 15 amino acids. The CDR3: CASSKGQDFAYEQYF. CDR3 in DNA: TGTGCCAGCAGCAAAGGACAGGACTTTGCCTACGAGCAGTACTTC.

The CDR3 region has the DNA TGTGCCAGCAGTCGCGACAGGGGTGGGAGCACTGAAGCTTTCTTT. Translated, it gives CASSRDRGGSTEAFF. This chain connects TRBV27 to TRBJ1-1; 8 bases are shared with TRBD1. With 5 bases clipped from V and 4 bases from J, the junction kept 9 bases outside the gene matches. Germline V gene data show CDR1 as MNHEY and CDR2 as SMNVEV (reference sequence). The CDR3 is 15 residues long.

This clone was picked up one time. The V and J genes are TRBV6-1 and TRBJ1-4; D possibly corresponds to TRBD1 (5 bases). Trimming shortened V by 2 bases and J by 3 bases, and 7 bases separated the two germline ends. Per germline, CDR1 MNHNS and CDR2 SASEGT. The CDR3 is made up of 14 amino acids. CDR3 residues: CASSEWGANEKLFF. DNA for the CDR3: TGTGCCAGCAGTGAATGGGGGGCTAATGAAAAACTGTTTTTT.

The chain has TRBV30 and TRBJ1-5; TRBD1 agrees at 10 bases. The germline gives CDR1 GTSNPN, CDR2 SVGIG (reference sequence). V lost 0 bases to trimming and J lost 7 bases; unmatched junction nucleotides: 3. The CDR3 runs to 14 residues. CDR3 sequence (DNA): TGTGCCTGGAGTGTGGGGACAGGGGAACAGCCCCAGCATTTT. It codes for CAWSVGTGEQPQHF. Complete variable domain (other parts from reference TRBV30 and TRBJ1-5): SQTIHQWPATLVQPVGSPLSLECTVEGTSNPNLYWYRQAAGRGLQLLFYSVGIGQISSEVPQNLSASRPQDRQFILSSKKLLLSDSGFYLCAWSVGTGEQPQHFGDGTRLSIL.

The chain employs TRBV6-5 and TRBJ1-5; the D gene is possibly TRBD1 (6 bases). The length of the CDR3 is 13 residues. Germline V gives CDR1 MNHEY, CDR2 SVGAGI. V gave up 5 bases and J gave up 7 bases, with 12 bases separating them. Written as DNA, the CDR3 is TGTGCCAGCAGTCATACAGGGTACCAGCCCCAGCATTTT. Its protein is CASSHTGYQPQHF.

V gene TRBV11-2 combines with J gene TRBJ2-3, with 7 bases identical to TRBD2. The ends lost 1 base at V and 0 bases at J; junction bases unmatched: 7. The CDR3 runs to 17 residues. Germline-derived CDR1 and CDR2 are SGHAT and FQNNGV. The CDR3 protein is CASSLGVGLESTDTQYF. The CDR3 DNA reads TGTGCCAGCAGCTTAGGGGTTGGACTAGAAAGCACAGATACGCAGTATTTT.

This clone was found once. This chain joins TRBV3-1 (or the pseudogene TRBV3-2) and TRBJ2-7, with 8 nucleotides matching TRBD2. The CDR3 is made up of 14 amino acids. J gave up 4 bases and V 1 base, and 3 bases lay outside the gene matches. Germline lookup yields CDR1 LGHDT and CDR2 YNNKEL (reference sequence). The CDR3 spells CASSQGSGIYEQYF. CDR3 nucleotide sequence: TGTGCCAGCAGCCAAGGTAGCGGGATATACGAGCAGTACTTC.

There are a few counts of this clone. Here the CDR3 reads CASSPDRGRGAFF. For the CDR3, the DNA is TGTGCCAGCAGCCCTGACAGGGGGCGCGGAGCTTTCTTT. This sequence joins TRBV11-1 and TRBJ1-1, with 10 positions matching TRBD1. The CDR3 runs 13 residues. V was pared by 5 bases and J by 10 bases, with 7 bases of the junction left unmatched. Germline loops: CDR1 SGHAT, CDR2 FQDESV (reference sequence). The full variable domain, its missing parts supplied by reference TRBV11-1 and TRBJ1-1, is EAEVAQSPRYKITEKSQAVAFWCDPISGHATLYWYRQILGQGPELLVQFQDESVVDDSQLPKDRFSAERLKGVDSTLKIQPAELGDSAMYLCASSPDRGRGAFFGQGTRLTVV.

The CDR3 region is CASSELSHLQETQYF. In DNA, the CDR3 is TGTGCCAGCAGTGAACTCAGTCACCTCCAAGAGACCCAGTACTTC. The V call is TRBV25-1, the J call TRBJ2-5, with D hard to call. V lost 2 bases and J 1 base, leaving 11 bases between the germline ends. CDR1 is MGHDK and CDR2 is SYGVNS in the germline V gene. This CDR3 spans 15 amino acids.

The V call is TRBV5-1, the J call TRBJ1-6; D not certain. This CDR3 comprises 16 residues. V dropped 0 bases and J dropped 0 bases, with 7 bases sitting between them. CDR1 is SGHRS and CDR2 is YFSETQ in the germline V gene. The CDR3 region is CASSLGSSSYNSPLHF. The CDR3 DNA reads TGCGCCAGCAGCTTGGGTTCGAGCTCCTATAATTCACCCCTCCACTTT. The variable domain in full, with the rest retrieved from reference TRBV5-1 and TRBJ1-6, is KAGVTQTPRYLIKTRGQQVTLSCSPISGHRSVSWYQQTPGQGLQFLFEYFSETQRNKGNFPGRFSGRQFSNSRSEMNVSTLELGDSALYLCASSLGSSSYNSPLHFGNGTRLTVT.

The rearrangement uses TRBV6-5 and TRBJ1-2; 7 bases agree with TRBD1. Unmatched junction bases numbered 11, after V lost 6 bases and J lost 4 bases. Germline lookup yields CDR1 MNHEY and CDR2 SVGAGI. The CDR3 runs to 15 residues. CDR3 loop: CASSSNRGRGYGYTF. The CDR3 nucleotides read TGTGCCAGCAGCTCCAACAGGGGAAGGGGCTATGGCTACACCTTC.

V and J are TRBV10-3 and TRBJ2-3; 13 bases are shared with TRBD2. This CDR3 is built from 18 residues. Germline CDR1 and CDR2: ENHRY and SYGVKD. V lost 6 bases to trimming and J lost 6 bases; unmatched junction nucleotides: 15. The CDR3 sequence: CAIRILAGGPRPRDTQYF. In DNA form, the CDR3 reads TGTGCCATCAGGATACTAGCGGGGGGGCCTAGGCCCAGGGATACGCAGTATTTT.

In DNA form, the CDR3 reads TGTGCCACCACGAGCGGGGTCACAGATACGCAGTATTTT. Protein product: CATTSGVTDTQYF. The chain uses TRBV24-1 and TRBJ2-3; 7 nucleotides agree with TRBD2. The germline V gene encodes CDR1 KGHDR and CDR2 SFDVKD. The CDR3 totals 13 residues. J gave up 2 bases and V 8 bases, and 3 bases lay outside the gene matches.

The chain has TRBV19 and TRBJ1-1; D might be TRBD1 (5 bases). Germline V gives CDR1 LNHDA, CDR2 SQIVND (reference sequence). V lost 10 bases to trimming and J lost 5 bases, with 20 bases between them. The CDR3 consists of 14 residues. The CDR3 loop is CATAVSPGGTEAFF. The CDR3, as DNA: TGTGCCACCGCGGTGAGTCCCGGGGGGACTGAAGCTTTCTTT.

The CDR3 here is CASRGLEGNTEAFF. CDR3 nucleotide sequence: TGTGCCAGCAGGGGACTTGAGGGGAACACTGAAGCTTTCTTT. The chain has TRBV6-5 and TRBJ1-1; possibly TRBD1 for D (5 bases). The length of the CDR3 is 14 residues. Trimming removed 6 bases from V and 1 base from J, with 12 bases in between. CDR1 is MNHEY and CDR2 is SVGAGI in the germline V gene.

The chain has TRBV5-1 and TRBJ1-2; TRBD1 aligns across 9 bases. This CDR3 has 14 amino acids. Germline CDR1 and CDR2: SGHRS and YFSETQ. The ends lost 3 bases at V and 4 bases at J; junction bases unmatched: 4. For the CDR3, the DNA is TGCGCCAGCAGCTCCACAGGGGGCTCCTATGGCTACACCTTC. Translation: CASSSTGGSYGYTF.

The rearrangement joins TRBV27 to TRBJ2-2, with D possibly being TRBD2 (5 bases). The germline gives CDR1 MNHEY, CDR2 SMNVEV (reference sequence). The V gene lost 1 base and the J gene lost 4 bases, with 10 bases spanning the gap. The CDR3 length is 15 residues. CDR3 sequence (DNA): TGTGCCAGCAGTTTATTCGTGGGGAGCACCGGGGAGCTGTTTTTT. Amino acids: CASSLFVGSTGELFF.

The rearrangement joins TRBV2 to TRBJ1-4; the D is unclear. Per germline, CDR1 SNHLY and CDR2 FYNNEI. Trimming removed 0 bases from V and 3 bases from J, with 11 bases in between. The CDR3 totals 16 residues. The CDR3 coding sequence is TGTGCCAGCAGTGAAGCGCTGCTAGCCGCTAATGAAAAACTGTTTTTT. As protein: CASSEALLAANEKLFF.